These T cell receptor beta chains were read from a single sample in a study of blood T cell repertoires in COVID-19. Profiled with immunoSEQ multiplex PCR; TCRdb holds only in-frame clones, not every one. Of about 190,000 clones in the sample, about 87% were seen once. Sequencing input: peripheral blood. These TCRs come from a woman in her 70s with COVID-19, enrolled during active disease. Each CDR3 is given with its conserved first and last residue. D genes are given only for firm matches. Clone sizes are given selectively: once, few, many, or a class where the clone is expanded.

cdr3_aa cdr3_nt clone_size v_call d_call j_call
CASRSNRGPLYETQYF TGTGCCAGCAGATCCAACAGGGGGCCACTCTACGAGACCCAGTACTTC . TRBV5-4 TRBD1 TRBJ2-5
CASSVSGRETQYF TGTGCCAGCAGCGTATCAGGGCGAGAGACCCAGTACTTC . TRBV9 . TRBJ2-5
CASSSGGGQPQHF TGTGCCAGCAGTTCGGGGGGCGGACAGCCCCAGCATTTT . TRBV5-8 . TRBJ1-5
CASSLGAGAGNEQFF TGTGCCAGCAGCTTAGGAGCGGGAGCAGGCAATGAGCAGTTCTTC once TRBV7-2 TRBD2 TRBJ2-1
CASSSSNSNQPQHF TGTGCCAGCAGTTCCTCTAATAGCAATCAGCCCCAGCATTTT . TRBV6-5 . TRBJ1-5
CASRLPGSYEQYF TGTGCCAGCAGGCTCCCAGGCTCCTACGAGCAGTACTTC . TRBV12-3/TRBV12-4 . TRBJ2-7
CAWSPPGKLFF TGTGCCTGGAGTCCTCCGGGGAAACTGTTTTTT . TRBV30 . TRBJ1-4
CASSLGGRDTQYF TGTGCCAGCAGCTTGGGGGGGCGAGATACGCAGTATTTT . TRBV11-3 . TRBJ2-3
CASHSPAPGGQPQHF TGTGCCAGCCATAGCCCCGCCCCCGGCGGGCAGCCCCAGCATTTT once TRBV28 . TRBJ1-5
CAAGTGNYGYTF TGTGCCGCGGGGACAGGGAACTATGGCTACACCTTC . TRBV2 TRBD1 TRBJ1-2
CASSLYWGHEKLFF TGTGCCAGCAGCTTGTATTGGGGACACGAAAAACTGTTTTTT . TRBV5-5 . TRBJ1-4
CASSPGLRVDTQYF TGTGCCAGCAGCCCGGGACTGAGGGTAGATACGCAGTATTTT . TRBV11-2 . TRBJ2-3
CASSWTGPSGANVLTF TGCGCCAGCAGCTGGACAGGGCCCTCTGGGGCCAACGTCCTGACTTTC . TRBV5-1 TRBD1 TRBJ2-6